The clone carrying this T cell receptor beta chain came up many times. Antigen specificity is unknown. This entry comes from a study of neurological immune-mediated disorders. Whole-study results and caveats: No sharing of CDR3 amino acid sequences was observed among expanded clones across subjects, suggesting private repertoires in all groups.

Each CDR3 protein gets one entry after TCRdb re-called the 5' RACE reads with MiXCR. The sample comprises about 53,000 distinct CDR3 sequences, about 15% of which are singletons, and about 4.2% rests with the top ten. The V gene end was trimmed by 0 bases and the J gene end by 5 bases; junction bases not matched to a gene: 4. In germline, CDR1 is SGHDT, CDR2 YYEEEE. This CDR3 is 16 amino acids long. The specimen was PBMCs. The TCR comes from a man in his sixties in good health. The chain is built from TRBV5-6 and TRBJ2-1; 11 nucleotides agree with TRBD2. The CDR3 here is CASSLDLAGGNNEQFF. Here the CDR3 DNA reads TGTGCCAGCAGCTTGGATCTAGCGGGAGGTAACAATGAGCAGTTCTTC.